This TCR beta chain emerged from a study of shared clonotypes between healthy human individuals (TCRdb year 2020). In terms of the full investigation: Three men and two women, aged 18 to 49 years, made up the cohort. For each donor, CD4 naive and CD4 memory were each given three plates, CD8 naive was given two plates, and CD8 memory was given one plate. The study deeply sequenced blood TCR repertoires of 5 or 6 healthy adults to estimate repertoire size and the extent of clonotype sharing between individuals. To increase sequencing depth and limit assay-specific biases, different laboratories used diverse techniques to prepare libraries and sequence TCR repertoires. Per donor, leukapheresis produced somewhere between about 0.85 and 8.9 billion PBMCs.

With regard to this clone: Its antigen is currently not known. No base quality values were provided; no much bigger clone lies one nucleotide off. Other nucleotide sequences from this sample produce the same CDR3.

Between the V and J ends, shortened by 3 bases and 0 bases respectively, the junction contains 6 bases. The cysteine opens and the phenylalanine closes a CDR3 of 13 amino acids. Only the CDR3 part of the read is kept: 39 bases, read in frame from the first base. CDR1 is given as KGHSH and CDR2 as LQKENI, both from the germline V gene. Broad study findings and their caveats: Based on pairwise subsampling, the degree of clonotype sharing among donors was expected to be affected by sequencing depth. When a handful of donors were compared, the shared fraction of clonotypes was around 5% for naive CD4, roughly 3.3% for naive CD8, roughly 2.3% for memory CD4, and approximately 0.4% for memory CD8. Compared with non-shared clonotypes, clonotypes shared by all four sorted-subset donors had higher generation probabilities. Sampling was restricted to blood, and TCR repertoires in tissue are likely to differ from TCR repertoires in blood. Naive subsets generally had larger estimated clonotype richness than memory subsets. Because the study included a small number of donors, the genetic and exposure-history diversity represented was limited. Incomplete sequencing was indicated by rarefaction of sorted-subset datasets, despite the large sequencing depth.

TCR CDR3 regions were amplified from genomic DNA by multiplex PCR using the deep immunoSEQ assay. For each cell subset, the extracted genomic DNA was distributed evenly across all wells of several immunoSEQ 96-well plates, and each plate served as one replicate. For sorted subsets, about 200 ng genomic DNA, equal to tens of thousands of T cell genomes, was loaded into each replicate PCR. Purified libraries were quantified with a Qubit 3.0 fluorometer, sized on a Bioanalyzer 2100, and re-quantified with the KAPA Library Quantification kit. Each immunoSEQ 96-well plate was sequenced on its own single-read 150-cycle Illumina NextSeq 550 flow cell. Regarding the original processing steps: Because only junctional sequences without quality scores were contained in the immunoSEQ output, filtering matching that applied to full-length reads could not be performed. Sequences were annotated with PyIR, a Python wrapper for IgBLAST v1.9, and V/J genes and CDR3 were assigned using IMGT germline references. Reads with weak V/J assignments (E-value above 1e-6), missing CDR3, stop codons, out-of-frame junctions, or ambiguous translated residues were removed. V3J clonotypes were defined as sequences sharing the same inferred V gene, J gene, and CDR3 amino acid sequence. The percentage overlap between two repertoires was calculated by dividing the number of shared unique clonotypes by the size of the smaller repertoire. Three approaches were used to assess repertoire richness: RTK rarefaction, the Chao1 estimator, and Recon v2.1 estimates of unobserved clonotypes. For all TCRbeta clonotypes obtained by the gDNA method from a few donors, generation probabilities were computed with OLGA. Drawn from immuneACCESS, this table holds only the in-frame rearrangements with V and J called that TCRdb kept. Clones are partly lost; checked studies trace under half to an unresolved V gene and leave the rest unexplained. V, J and clone size are those of that table, while D and trimming were read from the DNA. The sample table shows some 790,000 clones, and over 60% are seen once. Jointly, the top ten make up around 1.7% of the sample.

The donors were healthy, HIV-negative adults who had no recently reported acute infections or vaccinations. All donors were Caucasian adults living in Nashville, Tennessee, USA. Magnetic negative selection was used to enrich CD4+ T cells, after which naive cells were positively selected on CD45RA and the negative fraction became the memory subset. Blood was obtained by leukapheresis, after which PBMCs were separated by Ficoll-Histopaque density gradient centrifugation and cryopreserved in liquid nitrogen vapor phase. Purity and quantity of every magnetically sorted T cell population were checked by analytical flow cytometry. From each sorted fraction, genomic DNA was isolated and quantified by UV absorbance on a Nanodrop 2000c.

The chain is made from TRBV18 and TRBJ2-7; no D gene is confidently identified. The sample consisted of memory CD4+ T cells sorted from blood. The sample's cell subset or site label is to be understood as: CD45RA-negative fraction. The receptor was derived from a woman aged 25 to 39 in good health. The DNA sequence follows: TGTGCCAGCTCACCCCTAAGCTCCTACGAGCAGTACTTC. The translation is CASSPLSSYEQYF.